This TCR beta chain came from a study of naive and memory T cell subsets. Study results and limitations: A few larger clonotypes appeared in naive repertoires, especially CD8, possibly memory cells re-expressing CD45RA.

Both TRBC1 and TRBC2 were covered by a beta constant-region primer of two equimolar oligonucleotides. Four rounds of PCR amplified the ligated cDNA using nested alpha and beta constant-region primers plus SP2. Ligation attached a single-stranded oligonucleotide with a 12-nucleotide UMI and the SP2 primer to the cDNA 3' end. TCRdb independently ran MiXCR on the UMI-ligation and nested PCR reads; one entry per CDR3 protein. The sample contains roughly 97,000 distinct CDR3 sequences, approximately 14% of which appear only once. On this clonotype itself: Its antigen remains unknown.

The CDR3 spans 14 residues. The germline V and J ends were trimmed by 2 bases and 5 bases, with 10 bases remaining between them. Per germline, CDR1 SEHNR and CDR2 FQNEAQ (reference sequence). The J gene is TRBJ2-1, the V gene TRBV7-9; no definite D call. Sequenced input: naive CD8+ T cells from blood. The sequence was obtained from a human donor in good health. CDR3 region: CASSLTNYNNEQFF. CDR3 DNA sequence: TGTGCCAGCAGCTTAACGAATTATAACAATGAGCAGTTCTTC.